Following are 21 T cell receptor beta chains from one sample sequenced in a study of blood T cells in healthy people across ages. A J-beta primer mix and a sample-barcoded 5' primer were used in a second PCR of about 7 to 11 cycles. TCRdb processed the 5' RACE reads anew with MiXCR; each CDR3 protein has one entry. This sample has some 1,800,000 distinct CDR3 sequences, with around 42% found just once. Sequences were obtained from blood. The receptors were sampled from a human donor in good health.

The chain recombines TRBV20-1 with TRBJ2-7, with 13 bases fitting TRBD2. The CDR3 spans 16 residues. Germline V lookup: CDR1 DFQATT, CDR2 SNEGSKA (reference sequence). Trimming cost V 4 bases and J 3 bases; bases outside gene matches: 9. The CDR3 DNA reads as TGCAGTGCTACCCGCTCCGGACTAGCGGGGGTCTACGAGCAGTACTTC. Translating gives CSATRSGLAGVYEQYF.

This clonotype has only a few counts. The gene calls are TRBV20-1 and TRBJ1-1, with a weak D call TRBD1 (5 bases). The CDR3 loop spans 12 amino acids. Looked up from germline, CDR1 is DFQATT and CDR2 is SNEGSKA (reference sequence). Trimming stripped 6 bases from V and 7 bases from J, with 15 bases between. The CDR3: CSAATGASEAFF. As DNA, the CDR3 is TGCAGTGCCGCAACCGGGGCCAGTGAAGCTTTCTTT.

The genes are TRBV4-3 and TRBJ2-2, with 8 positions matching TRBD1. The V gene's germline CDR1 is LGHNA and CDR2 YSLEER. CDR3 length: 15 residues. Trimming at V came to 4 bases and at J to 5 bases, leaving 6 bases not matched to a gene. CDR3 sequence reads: CASSRRTGQTGELFF. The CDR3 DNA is TGCGCCAGCAGCCGAAGGACAGGGCAGACCGGGGAGCTGTTTTTT.

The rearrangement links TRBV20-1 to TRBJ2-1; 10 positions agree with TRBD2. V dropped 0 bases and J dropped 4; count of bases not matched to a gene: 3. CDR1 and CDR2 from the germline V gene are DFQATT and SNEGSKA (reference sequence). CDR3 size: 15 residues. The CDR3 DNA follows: TGCAGTGCTAGAGATCCTAGCGGGGGTTACAATGAGCAGTTCTTC. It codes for CSARDPSGGYNEQFF.

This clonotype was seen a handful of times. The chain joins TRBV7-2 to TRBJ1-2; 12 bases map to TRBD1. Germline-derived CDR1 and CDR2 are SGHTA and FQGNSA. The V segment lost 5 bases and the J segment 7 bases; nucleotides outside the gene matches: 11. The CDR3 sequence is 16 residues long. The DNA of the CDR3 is TGTGCCAGCAGCCACCCTTCGGGACAGGGGGCGCTTGGCTACACCTTC. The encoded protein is CASSHPSGQGALGYTF. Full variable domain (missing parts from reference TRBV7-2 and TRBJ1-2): GAGVSQSPSNKVTEKGKDVELRCDPISGHTALYWYRQSLGQGLEFLIYFQGNSAPDKSGLPSDRFSAERTGGSVSTLTIQRTQQEDSAVYLCASSHPSGQGALGYTFGSGTRLTVV.

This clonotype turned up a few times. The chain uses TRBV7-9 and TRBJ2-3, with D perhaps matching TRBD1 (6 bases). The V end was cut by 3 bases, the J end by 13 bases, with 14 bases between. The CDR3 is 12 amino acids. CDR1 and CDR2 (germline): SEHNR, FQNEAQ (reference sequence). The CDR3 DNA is TGTGCCAGCAGCTTGGACAGAAAGAGCGAGTATTTT. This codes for CASSLDRKSEYF.

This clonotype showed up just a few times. The CDR3 region is CASRISGVTDTQYF. DNA of the CDR3: TGTGCCAGCAGAATAAGCGGGGTTACAGATACGCAGTATTTT. V is TRBV6-5 and J is TRBJ2-3; the match to TRBD2 covers 7 bases. J lost 3 bases, V lost 6 bases, and 6 bases had no gene match. CDR3 size: 14 residues. Per the germline V gene, CDR1 is MNHEY and CDR2 is SVGAGI.

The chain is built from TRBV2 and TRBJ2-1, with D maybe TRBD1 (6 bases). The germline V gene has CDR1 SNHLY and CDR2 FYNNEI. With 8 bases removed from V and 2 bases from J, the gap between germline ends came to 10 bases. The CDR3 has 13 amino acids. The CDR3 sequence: CASEGETYNEQFF. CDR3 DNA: TGTGCCAGCGAGGGGGAAACCTACAATGAGCAGTTCTTC.

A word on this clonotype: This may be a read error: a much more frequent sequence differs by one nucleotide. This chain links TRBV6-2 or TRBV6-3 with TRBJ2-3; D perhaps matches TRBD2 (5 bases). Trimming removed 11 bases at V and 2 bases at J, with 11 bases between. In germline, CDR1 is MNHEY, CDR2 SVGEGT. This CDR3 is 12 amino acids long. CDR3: CAGGYPTDTQYF. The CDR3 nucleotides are TGTGCCGGCGGGTATCCCACAGATACGCAGTATTTT.

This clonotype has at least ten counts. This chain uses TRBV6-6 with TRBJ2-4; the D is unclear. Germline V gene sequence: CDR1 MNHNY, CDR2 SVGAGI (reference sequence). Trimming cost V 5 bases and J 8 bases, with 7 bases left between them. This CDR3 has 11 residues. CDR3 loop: CASSRGDIQYF. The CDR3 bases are TGTGCCAGCAGTCGAGGCGACATTCAGTACTTC.

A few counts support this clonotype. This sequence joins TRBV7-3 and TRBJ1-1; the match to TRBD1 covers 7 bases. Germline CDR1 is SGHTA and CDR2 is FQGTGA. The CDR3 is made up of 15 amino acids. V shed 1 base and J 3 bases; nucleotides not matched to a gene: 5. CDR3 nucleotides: TGTGCCAGCAGCTTAAAGGGGGACAGCTACACTGAAGCTTTCTTT. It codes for CASSLKGDSYTEAFF. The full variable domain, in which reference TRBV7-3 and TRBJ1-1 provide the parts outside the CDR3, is GAGVSQTPSNKVTEKGKYVELRCDPISGHTALYWYRQSLGQGPEFLIYFQGTGAADDSGLPNDRFFAVRPEGSVSTLKIQRTERGDSAVYLCASSLKGDSYTEAFFGQGTRLTVV.

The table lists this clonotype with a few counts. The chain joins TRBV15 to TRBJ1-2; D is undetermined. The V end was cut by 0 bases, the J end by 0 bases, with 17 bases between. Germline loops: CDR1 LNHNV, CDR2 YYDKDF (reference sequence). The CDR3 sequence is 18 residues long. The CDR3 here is CATSRDLGGRITNYGYTF. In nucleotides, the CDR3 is TGTGCCACCAGCAGAGATTTGGGAGGGCGGATTACTAACTATGGCTACACCTTC. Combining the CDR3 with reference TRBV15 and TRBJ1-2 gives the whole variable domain DAMVIQNPRYQVTQFGKPVTLSCSQTLNHNVMYWYQQKSSQAPKLLFHYYDKDFNNEADTPDNFQSRRPNTSFCFLDIRSPGLGDTAMYLCATSRDLGGRITNYGYTFGSGTRLTVV.

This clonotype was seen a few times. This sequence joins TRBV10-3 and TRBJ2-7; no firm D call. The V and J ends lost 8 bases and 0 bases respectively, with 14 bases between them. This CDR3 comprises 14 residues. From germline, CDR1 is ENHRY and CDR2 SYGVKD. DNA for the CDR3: TGTGCCATCCGACTGGTGGGTAGCTCCTACGAGCAGTACTTC. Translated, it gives CAIRLVGSSYEQYF.

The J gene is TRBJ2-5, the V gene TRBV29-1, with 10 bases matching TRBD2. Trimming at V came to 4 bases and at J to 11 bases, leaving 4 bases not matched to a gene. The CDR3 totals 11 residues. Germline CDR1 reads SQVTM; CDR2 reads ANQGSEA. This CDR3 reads CSVGLAGVQYF. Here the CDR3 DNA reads TGCAGCGTTGGGCTAGCGGGGGTGCAGTACTTC.

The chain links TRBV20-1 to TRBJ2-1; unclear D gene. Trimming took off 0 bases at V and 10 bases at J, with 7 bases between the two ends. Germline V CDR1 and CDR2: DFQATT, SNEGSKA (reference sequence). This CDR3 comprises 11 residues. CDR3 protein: CSAREMAEQFF. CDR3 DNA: TGCAGTGCTAGAGAGATGGCAGAGCAGTTCTTC.

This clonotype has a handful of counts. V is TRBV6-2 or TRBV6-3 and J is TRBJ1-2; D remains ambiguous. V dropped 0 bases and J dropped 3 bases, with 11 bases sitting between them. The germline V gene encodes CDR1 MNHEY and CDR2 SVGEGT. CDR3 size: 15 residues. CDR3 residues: CASSYSYGDDYGYTF. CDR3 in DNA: TGTGCCAGCAGTTACTCGTATGGGGATGACTATGGCTACACCTTC.

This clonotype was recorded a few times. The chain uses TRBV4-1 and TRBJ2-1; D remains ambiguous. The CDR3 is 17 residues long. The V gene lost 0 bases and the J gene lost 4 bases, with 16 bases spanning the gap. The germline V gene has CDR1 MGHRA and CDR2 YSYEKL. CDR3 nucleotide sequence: TGCGCCAGCAGCCAAGATCACTTGGAACAGCCATACAATGAGCAGTTCTTC. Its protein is CASSQDHLEQPYNEQFF.

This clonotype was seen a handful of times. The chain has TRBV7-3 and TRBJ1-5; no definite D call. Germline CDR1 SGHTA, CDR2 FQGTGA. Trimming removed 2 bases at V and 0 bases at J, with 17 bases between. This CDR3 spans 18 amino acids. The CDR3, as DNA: TGTGCCAGCAGCTTACCCCGGGCAGGAGATTATAGCAATCAGCCCCAGCATTTT. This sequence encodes CASSLPRAGDYSNQPQHF. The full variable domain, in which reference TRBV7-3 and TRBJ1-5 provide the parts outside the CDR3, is GAGVSQTPSNKVTEKGKYVELRCDPISGHTALYWYRQSLGQGPEFLIYFQGTGAADDSGLPNDRFFAVRPEGSVSTLKIQRTERGDSAVYLCASSLPRAGDYSNQPQHFGDGTRLSIL.

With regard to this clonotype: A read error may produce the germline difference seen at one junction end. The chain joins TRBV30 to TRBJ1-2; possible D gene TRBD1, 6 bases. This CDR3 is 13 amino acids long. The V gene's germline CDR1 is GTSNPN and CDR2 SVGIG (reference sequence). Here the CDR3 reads CAWSPGALRGCTF. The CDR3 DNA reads TGTGCCTGGAGTCCAGGGGCATTAAGGGGCTGCACCTTC.

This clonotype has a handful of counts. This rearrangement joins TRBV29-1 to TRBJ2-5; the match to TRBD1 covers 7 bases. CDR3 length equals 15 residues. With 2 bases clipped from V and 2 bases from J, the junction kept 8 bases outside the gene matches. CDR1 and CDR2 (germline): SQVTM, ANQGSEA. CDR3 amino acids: CSVEKTGIGQETQYF. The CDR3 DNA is TGCAGCGTTGAAAAGACAGGGATCGGGCAAGAGACCCAGTACTTC.

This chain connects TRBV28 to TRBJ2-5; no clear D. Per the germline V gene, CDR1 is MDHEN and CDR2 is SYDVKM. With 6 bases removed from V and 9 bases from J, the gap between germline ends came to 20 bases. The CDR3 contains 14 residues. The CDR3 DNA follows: TGTGCCAGCAGCCCAAATCCTCCTTCCCAGGCCCAGTACTTC. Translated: CASSPNPPSQAQYF.